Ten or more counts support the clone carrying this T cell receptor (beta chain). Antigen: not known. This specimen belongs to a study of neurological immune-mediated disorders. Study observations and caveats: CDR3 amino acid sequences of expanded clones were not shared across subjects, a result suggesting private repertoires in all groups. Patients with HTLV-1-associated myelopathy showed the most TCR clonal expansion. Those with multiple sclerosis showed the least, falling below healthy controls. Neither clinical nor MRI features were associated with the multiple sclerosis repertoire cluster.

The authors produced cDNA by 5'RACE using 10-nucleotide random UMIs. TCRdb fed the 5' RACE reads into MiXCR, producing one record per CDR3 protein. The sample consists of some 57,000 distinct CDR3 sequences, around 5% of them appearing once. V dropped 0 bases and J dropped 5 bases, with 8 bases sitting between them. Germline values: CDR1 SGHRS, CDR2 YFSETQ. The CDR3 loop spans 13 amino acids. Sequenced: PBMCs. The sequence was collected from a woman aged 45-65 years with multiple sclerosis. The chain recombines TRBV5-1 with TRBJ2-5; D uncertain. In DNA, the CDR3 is TGCGCCAGCAGCTTGGATCCGCGGGAGACCCAGTACTTC. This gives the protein CASSLDPRETQYF. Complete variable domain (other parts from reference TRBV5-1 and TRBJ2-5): KAGVTQTPRYLIKTRGQQVTLSCSPISGHRSVSWYQQTPGQGLQFLFEYFSETQRNKGNFPGRFSGRQFSNSRSEMNVSTLELGDSALYLCASSLDPRETQYFGPGTRLLVL.